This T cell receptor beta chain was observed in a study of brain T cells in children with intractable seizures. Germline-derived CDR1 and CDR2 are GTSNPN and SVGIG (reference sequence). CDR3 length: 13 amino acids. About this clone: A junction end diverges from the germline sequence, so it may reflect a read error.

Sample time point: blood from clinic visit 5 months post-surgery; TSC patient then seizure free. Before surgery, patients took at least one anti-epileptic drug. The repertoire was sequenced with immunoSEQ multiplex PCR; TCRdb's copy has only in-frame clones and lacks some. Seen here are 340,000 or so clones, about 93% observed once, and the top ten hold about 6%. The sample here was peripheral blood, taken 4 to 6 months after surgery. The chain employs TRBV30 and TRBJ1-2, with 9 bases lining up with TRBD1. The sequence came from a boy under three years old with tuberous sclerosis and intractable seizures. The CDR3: CAWSVGGTGIPLF. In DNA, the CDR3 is TGTGCCTGGAGTGTAGGGGGGACAGGGATTCCTCTCTTC.